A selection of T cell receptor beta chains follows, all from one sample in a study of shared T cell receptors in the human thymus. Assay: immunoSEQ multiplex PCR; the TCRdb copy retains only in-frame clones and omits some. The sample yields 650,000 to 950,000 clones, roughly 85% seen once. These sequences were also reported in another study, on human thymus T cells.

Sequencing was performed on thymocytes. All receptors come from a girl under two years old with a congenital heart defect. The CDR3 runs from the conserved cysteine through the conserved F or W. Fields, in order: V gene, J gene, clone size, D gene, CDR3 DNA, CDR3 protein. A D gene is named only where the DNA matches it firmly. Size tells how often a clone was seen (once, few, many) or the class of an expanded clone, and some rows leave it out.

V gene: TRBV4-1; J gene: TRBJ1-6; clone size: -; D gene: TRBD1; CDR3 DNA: TGCGCCAGCAGCCCGTCTCCAGACAGGGGAATTTGTTCCCCCCTCCACTTT; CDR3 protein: CASSPSPDRGICSPLHF
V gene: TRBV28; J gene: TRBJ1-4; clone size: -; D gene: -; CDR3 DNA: TGTGCCAGCAGTTTATTTAGCGAGGGAGAAAAACTGTTTTTT; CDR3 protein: CASSLFSEGEKLFF
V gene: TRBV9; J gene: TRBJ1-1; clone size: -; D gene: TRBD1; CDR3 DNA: TGTGCCAGCAGCCTTGGGACAGGGGCCACTGAAGCTTTCTTT; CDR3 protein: CASSLGTGATEAFF
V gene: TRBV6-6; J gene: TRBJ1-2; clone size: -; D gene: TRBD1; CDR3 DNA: TGTGCCAGCAGCCCGACAGGGAACTATGGCTACACCTTC; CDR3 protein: CASSPTGNYGYTF
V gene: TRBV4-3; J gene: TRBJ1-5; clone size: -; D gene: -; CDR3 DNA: TGCGCCAGCAGCCAAGCGTTCAATCAGCCCCAGCATTTT; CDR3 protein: CASSQAFNQPQHF
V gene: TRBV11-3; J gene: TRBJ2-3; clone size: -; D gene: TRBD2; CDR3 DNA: TGTGCCAGCAGCACGACCCCGGGAGGAACGCAGTATTTT; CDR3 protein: CASSTTPGGTQYF
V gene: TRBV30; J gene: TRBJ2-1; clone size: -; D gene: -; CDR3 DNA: TGTGCCTGGAGTGTGAGAGGACAGTACCCCTACAATGAGCAGTTCTTC; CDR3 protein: CAWSVRGQYPYNEQFF
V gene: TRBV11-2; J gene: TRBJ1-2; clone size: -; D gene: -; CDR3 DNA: TGTGCCAGCAGCTTAGGGGCCCAGGCAGGGTGCTATGGCTACACCTTC; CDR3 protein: CASSLGAQAGCYGYTF
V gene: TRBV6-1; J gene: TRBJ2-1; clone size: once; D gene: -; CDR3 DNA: TGTGCCAGCAGTGAAAGAGGCAGCTACAATGAGCAGTTCTTC; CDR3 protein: CASSERGSYNEQFF
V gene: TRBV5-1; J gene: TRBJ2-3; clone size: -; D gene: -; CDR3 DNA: TGCGCCAGCAGCTTGGGGTCACACGGGTGTACGCAGTATTTT; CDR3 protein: CASSLGSHGCTQYF
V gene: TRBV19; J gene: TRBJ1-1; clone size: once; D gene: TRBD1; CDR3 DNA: TGTGCCAGTAGTAACCCCGACCGGGACAGAGTTCACTTGAACACTGAAGCTTTCTTT; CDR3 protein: CASSNPDRDRVHLNTEAFF
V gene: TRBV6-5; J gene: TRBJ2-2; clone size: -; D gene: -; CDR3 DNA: TGTGCCAGCAGTTACGGGCTAACAGGGTCCACCGGGGAGCTGTTTTTT; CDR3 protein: CASSYGLTGSTGELFF
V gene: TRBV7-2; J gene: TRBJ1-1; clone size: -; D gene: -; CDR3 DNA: TGTGCCAGCAGCTTAGTGTACACCGAGAACACTGAAGCTTTCTTT; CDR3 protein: CASSLVYTENTEAFF
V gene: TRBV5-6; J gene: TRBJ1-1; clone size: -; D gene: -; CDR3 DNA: TGTGCCAGCAGCTTTGTACAGGGTTGCTCTGAAGCTTTCTTT; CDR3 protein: CASSFVQGCSEAFF
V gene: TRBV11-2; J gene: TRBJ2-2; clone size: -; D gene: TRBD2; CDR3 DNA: TGTGCCAGCAGCTTAGGGGCGGGGGGGCCCTTAACCGGGGAGCTGTTTTTT; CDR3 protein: CASSLGAGGPLTGELFF
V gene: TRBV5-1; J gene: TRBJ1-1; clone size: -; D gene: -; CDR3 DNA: TGCGCCAGCAGCTTGGGGCGGGGAGTAGATGGCACTGAAGCTTTCTTT; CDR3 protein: CASSLGRGVDGTEAFF
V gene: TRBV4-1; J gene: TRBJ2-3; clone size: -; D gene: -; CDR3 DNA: TGCGCCAGCAGCCCAGTGGCCCGGGGATGGGATACGCAGTATTTT; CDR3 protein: CASSPVARGWDTQYF
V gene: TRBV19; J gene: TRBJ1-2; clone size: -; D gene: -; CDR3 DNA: TGTGCCAGTAGTTCCCAGCGAGGCTTCACCTTC; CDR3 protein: CASSSQRGFTF
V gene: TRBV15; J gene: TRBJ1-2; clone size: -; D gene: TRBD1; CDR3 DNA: TGTGCCACCAGCAGACCGATATCCGGGACAGGGTTCTTTCCGGGCTACACCTTC; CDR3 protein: CATSRPISGTGFFPGYTF
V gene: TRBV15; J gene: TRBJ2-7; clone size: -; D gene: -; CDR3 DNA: TGTGCCACCAGCAGGATCACAGGGAACTCCTACGAGCAGTACTTC; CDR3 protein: CATSRITGNSYEQYF
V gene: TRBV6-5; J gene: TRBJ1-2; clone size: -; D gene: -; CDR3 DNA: TGTGCCAGCAGCGCCCCCCGGTCTAACTATGGCTACACCTTC; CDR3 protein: CASSAPRSNYGYTF
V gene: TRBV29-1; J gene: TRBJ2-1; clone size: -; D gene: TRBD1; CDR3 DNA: TGCAGCGTTGTGGACAGGGGGCGTCCTGAGCAGTTCTTC; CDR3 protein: CSVVDRGRPEQFF
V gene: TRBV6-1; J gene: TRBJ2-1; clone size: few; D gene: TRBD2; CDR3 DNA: TGTGCCAGCAGTGATGGGAGCGGGGGGGGTAATGAGCAGTTCTTC; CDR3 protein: CASSDGSGGGNEQFF
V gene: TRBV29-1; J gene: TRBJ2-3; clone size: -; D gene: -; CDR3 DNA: TGCAGCGTTCTGCGGGGCCCTAAATCGGATACGCAGTATTTT; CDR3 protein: CSVLRGPKSDTQYF
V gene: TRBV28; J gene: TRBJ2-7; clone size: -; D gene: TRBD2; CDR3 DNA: TGTGCCAGCAAAAGCGGGGGGGCCGACATGCAGTACTTC; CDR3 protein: CASKSGGADMQYF
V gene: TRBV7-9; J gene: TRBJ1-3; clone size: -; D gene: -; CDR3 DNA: TGTGCCAGCAGCCCCGGTCACCCTAGGTTCGGAAACACCATATATTTT; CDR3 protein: CASSPGHPRFGNTIYF
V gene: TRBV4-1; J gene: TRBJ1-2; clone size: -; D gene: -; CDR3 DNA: TGCGCCAGCAGCCCAGACATTTCTAGCTATGGCTACACCTTC; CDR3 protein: CASSPDISSYGYTF
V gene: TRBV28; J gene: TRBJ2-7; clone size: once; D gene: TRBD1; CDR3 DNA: TGTGCCAGCAGTTTAGAAACCGGGACAGGGGGCAACGAGCAGTACTTC; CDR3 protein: CASSLETGTGGNEQYF
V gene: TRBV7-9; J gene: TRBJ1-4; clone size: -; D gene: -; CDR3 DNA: TGTGCCAGCAGCTTGGATGTGGGAGCAACTAATGAAAAACTGTTTTTT; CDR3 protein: CASSLDVGATNEKLFF
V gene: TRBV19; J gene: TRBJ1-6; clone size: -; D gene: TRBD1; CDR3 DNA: TGTGCCAGTAGTAGCCGACAGGGAGCGGTTGGTCTATATAATTCACCCCTCCACTTT; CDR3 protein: CASSSRQGAVGLYNSPLHF
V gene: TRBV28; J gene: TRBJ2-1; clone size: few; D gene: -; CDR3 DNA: TGTGCCAGCAGTTTAGGGCAGGGCCCGGGCCCCGAACCCAATGAGCAGTTCTTC; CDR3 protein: CASSLGQGPGPEPNEQFF
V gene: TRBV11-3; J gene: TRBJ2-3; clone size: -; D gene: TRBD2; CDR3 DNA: TGTGCCAGCAGCTTAGATGAAGCTAGCGGGGGAACGCAGTATTTT; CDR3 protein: CASSLDEASGGTQYF
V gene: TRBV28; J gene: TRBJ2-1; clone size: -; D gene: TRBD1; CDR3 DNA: TGTGCCAGCAGTTTATGGGGACAGGGGTCCTACAATGAGCAGTTCTTC; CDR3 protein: CASSLWGQGSYNEQFF
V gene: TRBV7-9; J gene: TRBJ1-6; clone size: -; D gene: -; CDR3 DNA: TGTGCCAGCAGCTTAGCGGCAGGGTCGAATTCACCCCTCCACTTT; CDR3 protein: CASSLAAGSNSPLHF
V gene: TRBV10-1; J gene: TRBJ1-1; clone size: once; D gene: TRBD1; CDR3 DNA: TGCGCCACCAGGGGGACGGTCGGGACAGGGGGCACTGAAGCTTTCTTT; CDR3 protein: CATRGTVGTGGTEAFF
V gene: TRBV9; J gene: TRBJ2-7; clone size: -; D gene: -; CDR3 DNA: TGTGCCAGCAGCGCTCAGGGGACCGAGCAGTACTTC; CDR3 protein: CASSAQGTEQYF
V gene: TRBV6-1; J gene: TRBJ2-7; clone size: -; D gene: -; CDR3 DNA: TGTGCCAGCAGTGAAGAGCGCCGCTCCTACGAGCAGTACTTC; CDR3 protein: CASSEERRSYEQYF
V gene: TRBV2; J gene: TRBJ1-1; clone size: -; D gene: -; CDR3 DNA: TGTGCCAGCAGATTTTCCAGGGAGGTGACTGAAGCTTTCTTT; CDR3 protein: CASRFSREVTEAFF
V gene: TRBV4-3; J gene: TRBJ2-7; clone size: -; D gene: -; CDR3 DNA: TGCGCCAGCAGCCAGGCAGGGGCAAAATACTACGAGCAGTACTTC; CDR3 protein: CASSQAGAKYYEQYF
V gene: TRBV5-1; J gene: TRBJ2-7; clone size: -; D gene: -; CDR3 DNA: TGCGCCAGCAGCAGGTCAGGTCTCTACGAGCAGTACTTC; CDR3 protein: CASSRSGLYEQYF
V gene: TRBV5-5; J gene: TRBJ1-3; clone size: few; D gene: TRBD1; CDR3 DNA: TGTGCCAGCAGCTTGACAGGGGCTGGAAACACCATATATTTT; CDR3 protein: CASSLTGAGNTIYF
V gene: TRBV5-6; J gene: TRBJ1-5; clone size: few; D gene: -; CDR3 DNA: TGTGCCAGCAGCTTGGCCCGGGCAGGGGACAATCAGCCCCAGCATTTT; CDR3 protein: CASSLARAGDNQPQHF
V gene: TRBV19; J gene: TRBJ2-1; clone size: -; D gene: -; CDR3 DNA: TGTGCCAGTAGTATGCAATCGGGGTTTCTTCACAATGAGCAGTTCTTC; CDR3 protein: CASSMQSGFLHNEQFF
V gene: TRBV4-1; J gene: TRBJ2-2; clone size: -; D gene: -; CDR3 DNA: TGCGCCAGCAGCCAGCTAGCGAACACCGGGGAGCTGTTTTTT; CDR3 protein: CASSQLANTGELFF
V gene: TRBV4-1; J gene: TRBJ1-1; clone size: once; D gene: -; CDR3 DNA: TGCGCCAGCAGCCAAGGCACCATTCTTTCACAGCTAATGAACACTGAAGCTTTCTTT; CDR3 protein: CASSQGTILSQLMNTEAFF
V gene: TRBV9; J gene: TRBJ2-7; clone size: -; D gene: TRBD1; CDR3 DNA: TGTGCCAGCAGCCCCCGACAGGGTGCCTACGAGCAGTACTTC; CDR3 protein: CASSPRQGAYEQYF
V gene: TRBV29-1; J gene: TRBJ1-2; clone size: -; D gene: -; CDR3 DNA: TGCAGCGTTGAAGATAACAGGGAGAGGAACTATGGCTACACCTTC; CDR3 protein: CSVEDNRERNYGYTF
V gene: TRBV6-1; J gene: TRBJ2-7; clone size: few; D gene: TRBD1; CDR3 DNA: TGTGCCAGCAGTGAAGGGAGGAGGGACAGGTCCTACGAGCAGTACTTC; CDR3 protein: CASSEGRRDRSYEQYF
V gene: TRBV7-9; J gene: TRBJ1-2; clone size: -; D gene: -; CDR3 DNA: TGTGCCAGCAGCTTATCGTCAGGCTATGGCTACACCTTC; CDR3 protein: CASSLSSGYGYTF
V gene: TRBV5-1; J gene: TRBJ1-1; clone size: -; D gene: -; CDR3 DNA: TGCGCCAGCCACGCCAGGAACACTGAAGCTTTCTTT; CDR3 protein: CASHARNTEAFF